In this sample, the clone carrying this T cell receptor beta chain turned up once. Its antigen is unknown. Library preparation (for TCRbeta) was performed with unique molecular identifiers. In TCRdb, the PCR reads were re-called with MiXCR into one record per CDR3 protein. The table lists 550,000 to 600,000 distinct CDR3 sequences, roughly 23% of them singletons. CDR3 length: 15 amino acids. V shed 0 bases and J 9 bases; nucleotides not matched to a gene: 9. Germline V CDR1 and CDR2: SGDLS, YYNGEE. This entry belongs to a study of T-cell reconstitution after alpha-beta-depleted transplantation in children. Notes on the study in general: Expanded graft clones numbering several hundred reportedly gave rise to alpha-beta T cells about two months after transplant.

This specimen was PBMCs, mostly from graft donor cells, taken 360 days after TCRalphabeta/CD19-depleted stem cell transplant. The chain employs TRBV9 and TRBJ2-1; 7 positions agree with TRBD1. The source of this sequence is a boy less than two years old who had a stem cell transplant for acute myeloid leukemia, so the T cells may come from the graft donor. CDR3 sequence reads: CASSVGGDRVSEQFF. The DNA of the CDR3 is TGTGCCAGCAGCGTAGGGGGTGACAGGGTCAGTGAGCAGTTCTTC.